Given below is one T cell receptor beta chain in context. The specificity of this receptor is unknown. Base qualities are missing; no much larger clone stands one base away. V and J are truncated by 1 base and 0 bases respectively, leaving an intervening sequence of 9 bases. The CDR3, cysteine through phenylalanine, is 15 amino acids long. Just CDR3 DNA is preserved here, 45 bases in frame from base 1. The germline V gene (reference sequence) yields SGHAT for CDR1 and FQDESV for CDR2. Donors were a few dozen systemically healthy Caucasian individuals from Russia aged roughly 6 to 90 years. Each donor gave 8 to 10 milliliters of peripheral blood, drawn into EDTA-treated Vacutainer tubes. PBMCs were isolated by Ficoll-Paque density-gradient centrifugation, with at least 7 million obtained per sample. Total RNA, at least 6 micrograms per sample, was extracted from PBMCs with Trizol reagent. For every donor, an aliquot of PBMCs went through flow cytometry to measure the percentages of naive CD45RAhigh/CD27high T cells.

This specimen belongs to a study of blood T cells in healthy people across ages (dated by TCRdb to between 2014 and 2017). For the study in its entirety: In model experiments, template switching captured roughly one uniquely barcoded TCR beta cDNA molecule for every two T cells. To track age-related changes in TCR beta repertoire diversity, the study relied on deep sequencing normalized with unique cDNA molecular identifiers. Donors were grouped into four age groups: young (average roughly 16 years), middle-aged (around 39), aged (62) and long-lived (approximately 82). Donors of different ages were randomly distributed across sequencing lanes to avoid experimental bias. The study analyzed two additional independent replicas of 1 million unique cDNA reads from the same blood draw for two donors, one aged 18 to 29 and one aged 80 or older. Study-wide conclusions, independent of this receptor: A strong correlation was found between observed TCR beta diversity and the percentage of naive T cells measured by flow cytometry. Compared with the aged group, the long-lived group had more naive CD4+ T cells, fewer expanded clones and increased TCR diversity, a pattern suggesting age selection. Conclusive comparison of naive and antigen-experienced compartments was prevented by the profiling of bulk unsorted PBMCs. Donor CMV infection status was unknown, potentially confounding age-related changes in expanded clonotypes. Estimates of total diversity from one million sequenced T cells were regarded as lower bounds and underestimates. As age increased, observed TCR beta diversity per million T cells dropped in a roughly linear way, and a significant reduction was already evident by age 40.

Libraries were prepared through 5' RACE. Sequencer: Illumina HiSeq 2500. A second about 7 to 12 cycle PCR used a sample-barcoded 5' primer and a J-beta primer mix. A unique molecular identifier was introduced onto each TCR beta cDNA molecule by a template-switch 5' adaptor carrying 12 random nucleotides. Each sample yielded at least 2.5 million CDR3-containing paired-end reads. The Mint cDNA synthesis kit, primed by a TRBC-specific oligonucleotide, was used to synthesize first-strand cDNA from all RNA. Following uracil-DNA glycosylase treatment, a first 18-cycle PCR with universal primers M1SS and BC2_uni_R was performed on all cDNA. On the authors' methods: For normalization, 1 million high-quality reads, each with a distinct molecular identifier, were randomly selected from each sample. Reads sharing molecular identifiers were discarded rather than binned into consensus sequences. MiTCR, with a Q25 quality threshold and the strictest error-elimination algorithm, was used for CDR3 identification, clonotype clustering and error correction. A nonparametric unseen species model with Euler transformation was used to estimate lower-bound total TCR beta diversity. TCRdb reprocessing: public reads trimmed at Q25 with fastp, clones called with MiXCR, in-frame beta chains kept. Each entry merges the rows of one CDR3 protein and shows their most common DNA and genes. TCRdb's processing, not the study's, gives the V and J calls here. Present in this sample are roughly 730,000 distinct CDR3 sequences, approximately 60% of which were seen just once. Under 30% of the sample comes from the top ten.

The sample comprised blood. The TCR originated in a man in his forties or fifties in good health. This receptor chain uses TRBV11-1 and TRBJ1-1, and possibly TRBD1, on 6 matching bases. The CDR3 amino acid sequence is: CASSLGRDMNTEAFF. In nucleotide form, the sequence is TGTGCCAGCAGCTTAGGGCGGGACATGAACACTGAAGCTTTCTTT.